The source of this T cell receptor beta chain is a study of blood T cell repertoires in COVID-19. Study overall: Specimens from acute and convalescent COVID-19 originated in the United States, Italy and Spain. Sample material is recorded as cDNA or gDNA derived from T cells, B-cell-depleted T cells, or PBMCs.

Original methodology: Reference gene primer amplification gave nucleated cell count estimates. Clones were read by immunoSEQ multiplex PCR, and TCRdb kept only the in-frame ones, dropping some. V, J and clone size reflect that table, while D and trimming were determined from the DNA. The table shows roughly 71,000 clones, with roughly 84% occurring only once. The sequencing input was peripheral blood. The clonotype was recovered from a man aged 45-65 years with active COVID-19.

The chain's CDR3 is CASSVASGYEQYF. The CDR3 nucleotides read TGTGCCAGCAGTGTGGCTAGCGGCTACGAGCAGTACTTC. The chain has TRBV2 and TRBJ2-7; 7 nucleotides match TRBD2. The trim removed 4 bases at V and 3 bases at J, leaving 3 bases unmatched. The CDR3 covers 13 residues. Germline assignment: CDR1 SNHLY and CDR2 FYNNEI.